The sequence of this T cell receptor beta chain was determined in a study of blood T cell repertoires in COVID-19. Study context: Researchers got acute and convalescent COVID-19 samples from the United States, Italy and Spain.

This CDR3 has 17 amino acids. Germline V gene data show CDR1 as MDHEN and CDR2 as SYDVKM. The ends lost 1 base at V and 6 bases at J; junction bases unmatched: 12. Seattle's cohort entered during active infection and was followed longitudinally. Using immunoSEQ multiplex PCR, the repertoire was profiled, and TCRdb retains in-frame clones only, with some absent. The sample holds 50,000 to 80,000 clones; 80% to 90% are singletons and the top ten take about 43%. The TCR comes from a woman aged 60-75 years with COVID-19, enrolled during active disease. V and J are TRBV28 and TRBJ2-7, with TRBD2 matching 10 bases. The sample comprised peripheral blood. The CDR3 region has the DNA TGTGCCAGCAGTTTATCCCCCTGGCCTAGCGGGAGTATCGAGCAGTACTTC. Protein: CASSLSPWPSGSIEQYF.